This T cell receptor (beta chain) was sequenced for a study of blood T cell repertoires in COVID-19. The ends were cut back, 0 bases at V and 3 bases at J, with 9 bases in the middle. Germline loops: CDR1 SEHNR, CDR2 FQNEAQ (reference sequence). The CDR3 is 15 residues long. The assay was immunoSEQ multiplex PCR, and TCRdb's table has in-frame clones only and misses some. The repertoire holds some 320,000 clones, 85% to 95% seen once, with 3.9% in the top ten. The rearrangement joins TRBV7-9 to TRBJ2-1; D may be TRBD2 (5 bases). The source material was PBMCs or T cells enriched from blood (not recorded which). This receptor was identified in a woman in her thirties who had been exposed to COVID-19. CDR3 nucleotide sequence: TGTGCCAGCAGCTTAGCCGGAGGTGTCTACAATGAGCAGTTCTTC. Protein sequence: CASSLAGGVYNEQFF.